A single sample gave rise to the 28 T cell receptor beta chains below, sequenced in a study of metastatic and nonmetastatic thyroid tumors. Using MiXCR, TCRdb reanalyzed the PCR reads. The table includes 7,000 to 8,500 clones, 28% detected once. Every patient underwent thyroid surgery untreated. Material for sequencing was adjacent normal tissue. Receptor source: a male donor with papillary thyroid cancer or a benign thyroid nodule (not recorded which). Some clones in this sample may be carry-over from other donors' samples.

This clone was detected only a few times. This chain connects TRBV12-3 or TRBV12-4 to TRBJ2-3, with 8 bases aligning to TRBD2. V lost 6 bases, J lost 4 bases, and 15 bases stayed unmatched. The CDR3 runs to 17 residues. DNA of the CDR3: TGTGCCAGCAGCCTTACGATTAGCGGGAACTACCCAGATACGCAGTATTTT. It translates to CASSLTISGNYPDTQYF.

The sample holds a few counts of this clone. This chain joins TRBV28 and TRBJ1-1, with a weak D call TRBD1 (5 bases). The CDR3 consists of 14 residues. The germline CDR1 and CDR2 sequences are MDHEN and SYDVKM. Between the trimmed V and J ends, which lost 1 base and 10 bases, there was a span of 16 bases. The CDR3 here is CASSLSGRGEVAFF. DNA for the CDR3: TGTGCCAGCAGTTTATCGGGTAGGGGCGAAGTAGCTTTCTTT.

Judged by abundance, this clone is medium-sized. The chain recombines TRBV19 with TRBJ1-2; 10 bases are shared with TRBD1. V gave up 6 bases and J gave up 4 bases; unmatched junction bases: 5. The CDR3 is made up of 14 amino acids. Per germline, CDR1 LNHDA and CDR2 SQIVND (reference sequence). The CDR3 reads CASSRQGAFYGYTF. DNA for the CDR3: TGTGCCAGTAGCCGACAGGGGGCTTTCTATGGCTACACCTTC.

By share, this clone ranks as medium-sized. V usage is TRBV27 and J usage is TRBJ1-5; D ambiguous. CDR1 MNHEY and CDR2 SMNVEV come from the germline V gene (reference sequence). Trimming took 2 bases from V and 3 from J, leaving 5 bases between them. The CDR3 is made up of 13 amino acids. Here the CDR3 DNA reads TGTGCCAGCAGTTTAACGATCAATCAGCCCCAGCATTTT. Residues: CASSLTINQPQHF.

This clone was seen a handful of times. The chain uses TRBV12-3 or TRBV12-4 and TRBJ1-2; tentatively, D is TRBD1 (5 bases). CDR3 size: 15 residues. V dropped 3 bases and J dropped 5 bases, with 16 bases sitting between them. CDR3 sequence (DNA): TGTGCCAGCAGTTTCAGAGACAGAGACTCGTATGGCTACACCTTC. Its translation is CASSFRDRDSYGYTF.

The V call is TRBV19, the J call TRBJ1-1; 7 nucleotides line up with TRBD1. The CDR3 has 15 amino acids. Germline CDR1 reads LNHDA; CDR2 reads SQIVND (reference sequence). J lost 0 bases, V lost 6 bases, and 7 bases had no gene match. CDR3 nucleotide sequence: TGTGCCAGTAGCAACAGGGGCTCCATGAACACTGAAGCTTTCTTT. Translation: CASSNRGSMNTEAFF.

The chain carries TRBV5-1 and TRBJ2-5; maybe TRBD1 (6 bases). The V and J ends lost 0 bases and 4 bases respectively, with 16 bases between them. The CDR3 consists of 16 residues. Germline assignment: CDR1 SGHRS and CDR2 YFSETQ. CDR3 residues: CASSLGPVGASETQYF. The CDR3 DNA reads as TGCGCCAGCAGCTTGGGACCAGTGGGGGCTTCAGAGACCCAGTACTTC.

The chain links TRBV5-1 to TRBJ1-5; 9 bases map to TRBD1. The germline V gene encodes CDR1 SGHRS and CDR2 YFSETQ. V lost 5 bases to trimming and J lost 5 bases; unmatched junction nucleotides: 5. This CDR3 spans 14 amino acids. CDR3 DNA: TGCGCCAGCAGGACCGGGACAGGGCATCAGCCCCAGCATTTT. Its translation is CASRTGTGHQPQHF.

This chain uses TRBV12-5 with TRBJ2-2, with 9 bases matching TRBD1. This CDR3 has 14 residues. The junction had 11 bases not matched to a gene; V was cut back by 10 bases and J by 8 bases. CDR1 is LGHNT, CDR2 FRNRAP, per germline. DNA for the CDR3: TGTGCTAATGTTCCGGGACAGGGTAGGGGGGAGCTGTTTTTT. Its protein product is CANVPGQGRGELFF. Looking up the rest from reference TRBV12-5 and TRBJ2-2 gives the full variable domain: DARVTQTPRHKVTEMGQEVTMRCQPILGHNTVFWYRQTMMQGLELLAYFRNRAPLDDSGMPKDRFSAEMPDATLATLKIQPSEPRDSAVYFCANVPGQGRGELFFGEGSRLTVL.

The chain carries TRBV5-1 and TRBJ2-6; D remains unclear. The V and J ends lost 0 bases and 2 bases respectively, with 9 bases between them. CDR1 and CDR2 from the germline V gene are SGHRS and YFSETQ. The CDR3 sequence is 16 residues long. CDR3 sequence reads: CASSLDPSPGANVLTF. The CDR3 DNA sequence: TGCGCCAGCAGCTTGGACCCCAGCCCTGGGGCCAACGTCCTGACTTTC.

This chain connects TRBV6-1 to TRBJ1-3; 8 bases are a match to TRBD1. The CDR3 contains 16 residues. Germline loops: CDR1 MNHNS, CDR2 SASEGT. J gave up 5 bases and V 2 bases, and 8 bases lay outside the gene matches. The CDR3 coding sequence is TGTGCCAGCAGTGAAATAAGGGACAGGATTAGAAACACCATATATTTT. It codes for CASSEIRDRIRNTIYF.

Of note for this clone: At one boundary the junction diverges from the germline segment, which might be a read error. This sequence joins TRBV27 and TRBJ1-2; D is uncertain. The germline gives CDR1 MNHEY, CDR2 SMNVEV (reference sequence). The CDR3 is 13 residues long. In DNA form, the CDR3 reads TGTGCCGGCAGTTTTTGTACATGGGTTGGCTACACCTTC. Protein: CAGSFCTWVGYTF.

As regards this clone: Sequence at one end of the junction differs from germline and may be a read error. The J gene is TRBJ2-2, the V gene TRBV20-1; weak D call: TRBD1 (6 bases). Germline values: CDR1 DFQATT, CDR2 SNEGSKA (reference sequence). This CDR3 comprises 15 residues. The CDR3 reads CSARSGVRDTGELFF. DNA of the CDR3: TGCAGTGCTAGATCCGGGGTCAGGGACACCGGTGAGCTGTTTTTT.

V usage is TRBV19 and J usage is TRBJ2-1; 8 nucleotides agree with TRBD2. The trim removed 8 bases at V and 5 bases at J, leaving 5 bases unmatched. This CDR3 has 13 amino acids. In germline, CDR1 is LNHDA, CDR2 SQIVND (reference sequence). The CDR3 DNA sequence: TGTGCCAGTCGCGGGGGGTCCGACAATGAGCAGTTCTTC. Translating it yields CASRGGSDNEQFF.

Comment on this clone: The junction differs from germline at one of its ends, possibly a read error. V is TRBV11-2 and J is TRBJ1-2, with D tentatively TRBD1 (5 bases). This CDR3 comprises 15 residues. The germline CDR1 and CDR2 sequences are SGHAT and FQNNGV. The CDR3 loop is CASSLGGTTNYVYTF. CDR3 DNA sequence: TGTGCCAGCAGCTTAGGGGGGACCACCAACTATGTCTACACCTTC.

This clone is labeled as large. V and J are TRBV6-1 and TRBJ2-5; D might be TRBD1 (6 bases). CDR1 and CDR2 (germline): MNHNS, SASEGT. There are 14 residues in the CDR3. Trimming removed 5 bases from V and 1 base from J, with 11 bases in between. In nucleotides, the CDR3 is TGTGCCAGCAGTCCTCGGGACATCCAAGAGACCCAGTACTTC. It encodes CASSPRDIQETQYF.

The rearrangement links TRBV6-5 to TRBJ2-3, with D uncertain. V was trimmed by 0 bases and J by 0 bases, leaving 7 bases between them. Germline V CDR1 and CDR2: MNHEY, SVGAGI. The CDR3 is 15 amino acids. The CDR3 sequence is CASSYSRASTDTQYF. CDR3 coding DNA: TGTGCCAGCAGTTACTCGAGAGCTAGCACAGATACGCAGTATTTT.

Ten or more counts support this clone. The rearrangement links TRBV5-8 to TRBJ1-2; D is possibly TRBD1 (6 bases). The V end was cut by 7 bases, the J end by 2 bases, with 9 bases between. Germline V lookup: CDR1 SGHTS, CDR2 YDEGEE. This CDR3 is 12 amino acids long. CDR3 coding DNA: TGTGCCAGCCGGAGGGGGAACTATGGCTACACCTTC. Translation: CASRRGNYGYTF.

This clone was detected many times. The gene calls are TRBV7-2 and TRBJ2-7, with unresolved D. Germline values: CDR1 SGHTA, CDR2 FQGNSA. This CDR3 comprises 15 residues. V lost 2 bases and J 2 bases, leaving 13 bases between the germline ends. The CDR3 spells CASSLNGPLTYEQYF. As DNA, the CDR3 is TGTGCCAGCAGCTTAAACGGACCACTTACCTACGAGCAGTACTTC.

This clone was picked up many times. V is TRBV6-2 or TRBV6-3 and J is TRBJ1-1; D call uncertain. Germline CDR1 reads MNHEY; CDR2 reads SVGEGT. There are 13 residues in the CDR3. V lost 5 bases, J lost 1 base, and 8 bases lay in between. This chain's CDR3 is CASSNTENTEAFF. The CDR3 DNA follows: TGTGCCAGCAGTAATACAGAGAACACTGAAGCTTTCTTT.

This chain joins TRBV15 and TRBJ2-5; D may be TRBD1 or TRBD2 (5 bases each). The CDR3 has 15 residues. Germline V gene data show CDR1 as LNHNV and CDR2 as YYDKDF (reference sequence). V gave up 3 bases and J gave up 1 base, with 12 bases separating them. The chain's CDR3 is CATSRRGDAQETQYF. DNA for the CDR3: TGTGCCACCAGCAGGAGAGGGGACGCCCAAGAGACCCAGTACTTC.

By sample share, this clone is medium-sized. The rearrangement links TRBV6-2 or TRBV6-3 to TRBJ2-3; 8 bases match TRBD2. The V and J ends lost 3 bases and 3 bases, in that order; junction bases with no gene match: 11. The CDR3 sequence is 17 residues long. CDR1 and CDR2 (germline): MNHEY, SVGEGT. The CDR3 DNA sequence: TGTGCCAGCAGTTATCCATCTCGACTAGCGAATACAGATACGCAGTATTTT. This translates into CASSYPSRLANTDTQYF.

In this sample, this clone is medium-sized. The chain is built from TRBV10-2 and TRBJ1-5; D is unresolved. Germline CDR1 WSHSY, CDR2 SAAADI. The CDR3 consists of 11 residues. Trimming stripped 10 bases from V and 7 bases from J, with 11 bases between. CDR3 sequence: CAKQVPQPQHF. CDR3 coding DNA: TGCGCCAAGCAGGTCCCCCAGCCCCAGCATTTT.

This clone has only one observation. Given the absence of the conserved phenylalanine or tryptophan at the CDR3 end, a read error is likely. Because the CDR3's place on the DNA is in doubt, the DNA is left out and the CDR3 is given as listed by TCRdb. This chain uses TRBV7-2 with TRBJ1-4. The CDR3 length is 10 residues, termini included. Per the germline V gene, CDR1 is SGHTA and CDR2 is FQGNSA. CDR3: CASSLLTGTS.

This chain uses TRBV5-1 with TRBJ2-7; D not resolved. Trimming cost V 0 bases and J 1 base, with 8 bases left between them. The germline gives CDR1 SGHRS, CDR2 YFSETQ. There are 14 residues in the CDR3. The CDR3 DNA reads TGCGCCAGCAGCTTGGCATTCGGGTCCTACGAGCAGTACTTC. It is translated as CASSLAFGSYEQYF.

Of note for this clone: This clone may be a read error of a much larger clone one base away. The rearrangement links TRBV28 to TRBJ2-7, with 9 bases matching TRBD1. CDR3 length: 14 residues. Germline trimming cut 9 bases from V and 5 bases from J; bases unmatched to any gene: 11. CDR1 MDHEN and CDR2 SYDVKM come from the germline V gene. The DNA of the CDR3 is TGTGCCAGACGGAGGGACAGGGCTGCCAACGAGCAGTACTTC. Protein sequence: CARRRDRAANEQYF.

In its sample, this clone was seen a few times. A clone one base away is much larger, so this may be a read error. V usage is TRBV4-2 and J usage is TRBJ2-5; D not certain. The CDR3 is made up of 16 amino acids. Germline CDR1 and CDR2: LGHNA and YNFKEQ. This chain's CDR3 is CASSQDRVHRQETPYF. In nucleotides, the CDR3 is TGTGCCAGCAGCCAAGATCGGGTCCACCGCCAAGAGACCCCGTACTTC.

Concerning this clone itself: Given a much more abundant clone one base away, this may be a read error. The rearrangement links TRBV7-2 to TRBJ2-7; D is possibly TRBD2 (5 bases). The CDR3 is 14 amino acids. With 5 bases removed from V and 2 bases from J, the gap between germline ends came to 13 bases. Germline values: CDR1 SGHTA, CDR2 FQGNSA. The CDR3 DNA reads TGTGCCAGCAGCCAATTAGCGTCAACCTACGAGCAGTACTTC. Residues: CASSQLASTYEQYF. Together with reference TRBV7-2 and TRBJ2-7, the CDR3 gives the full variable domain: GAGVSQSPSNKVTEKGKDVELRCDPISGHTALYWYRQSLGQGLEFLIYFQGNSAPDKSGLPSDRFSAERTGGSVSTLTIQRTQQEDSAVYLCASSQLASTYEQYFGPGTRLTVT.